This T cell receptor (beta chain) emerged from a study of control samples from healthy donors and cancer patients. Germline V gene sequence: CDR1 SNHLY, CDR2 FYNNEI. The germline V and J ends were trimmed by 7 bases and 6 bases, with 18 bases remaining between them. The CDR3 contains 14 residues. Profiled with immunoSEQ multiplex PCR; TCRdb holds only in-frame clones, not every one. Of around 83,000 clones in the sample, 93% are singletons; the top ten hold roughly 1.2%. V and J are TRBV2 and TRBJ1-1; D is undetermined. The sequencing input was PBMCs. The sequence was obtained from a woman in her thirties or forties with lung cancer. CDR3 residues: CASNNPQAGPEAFF. Here the CDR3 DNA reads TGTGCCAGCAACAATCCTCAGGCCGGCCCTGAAGCTTTCTTT. Together with reference TRBV2 and TRBJ1-1, the CDR3 gives the full variable domain: EPEVTQTPSHQVTQMGQEVILRCVPISNHLYFYWYRQILGQKVEFLVSFYNNEISEKSEIFDDQFSVERPDGSNFTLKIRSTKLEDSAMYFCASNNPQAGPEAFFGQGTRLTVV.